Given below is one T cell receptor beta chain in context. The antigen remains unidentified. The data are from a study of T cell repertoires in cytomegalovirus infection. Study information: TCR beta signatures that were public indicated CMV infection and matching HLA type. Whole-study results and caveats: In two of eight donors, the top clonotype was HLA-C-restricted CMV-specific. Adding up the frequency of public TCR beta families identified people who carried CMV plus the relevant HLA.

TCRdb re-derived calls from the reads in MiXCR, one entry per CDR3 protein. This table has about 98,000 distinct CDR3 sequences, 15% to 20% appearing once. Germline CDR1 SGHAT, CDR2 FQNNGV. The CDR3 covers 13 residues. Trimming removed 5 bases at V and 10 bases at J, with 17 bases between. The specimen sequenced was PBMCs. This receptor was taken from a human donor in good health (CMV status not recorded). Some clones in this sample may be carry-over from other donors' samples. V gene TRBV11-2 combines with J gene TRBJ1-1; a possible D gene is TRBD1 (5 bases). In DNA form, the CDR3 reads TGTGCCAGCAGCACGCGGGGGGATTATGGAGCTTTCTTT. Protein: CASSTRGDYGAFF.